The 15 T cell receptor beta chains given below trace back to one sample, sequenced in a study of shared clonotypes between healthy human individuals. CD8 cells regarded as naive lacked CD45RO, were positively chosen for CCR7, and omitted terminally differentiated effector memory CD45RA+ cells. Clones were read by immunoSEQ multiplex PCR, and TCRdb kept only the in-frame ones, dropping some. The data hold under 850,000 clones, with about 91% observed a single time. Sequencing input: naive CD8+ T cells sorted from blood. The receptors were gathered from a man aged 25 to 45 in good health.

The chain links TRBV5-4 to TRBJ2-2; D not certain. V shed 5 bases and J shed 3 bases, with 8 bases lying between them. Germline V gene lookup returns CDR1 SGHNT and CDR2 YYREEE (reference sequence). This CDR3 region has 13 residues. CDR3: CASSIWDTGELFF. Written as DNA, the CDR3 is TGTGCCAGCAGTATTTGGGACACCGGGGAGCTGTTTTTT.

This sequence joins TRBV29-1 and TRBJ2-7, with 7 bases fitting TRBD1. This CDR3 is built from 13 residues. J gave up 6 bases and V 6 bases, and 11 bases lay outside the gene matches. Germline CDR1 reads SQVTM; CDR2 reads ANQGSEA. The CDR3 DNA sequence: TGCAGCGTCTCGCTGACAGGGACGGGCGAGCAGTACTTC. Its translation is CSVSLTGTGEQYF.

The DNA of the CDR3 is TGTGCCAGCAGCCCCCGGTGGAGCTATGGCTACACCTTC. Translated: CASSPRWSYGYTF. The chain is built from TRBV27 and TRBJ1-2, with unresolved D. CDR1 MNHEY and CDR2 SMNVEV come from the germline V gene (reference sequence). CDR3 size: 13 residues. Trimming shortened V by 6 bases and J by 4 bases, and 12 bases separated the two germline ends.

The gene calls are TRBV15 and TRBJ2-1; D tentatively reads TRBD1 or TRBD2 (5 bases each). Trimming pared 3 bases from V and 4 bases from J, leaving 19 bases between. The length of the CDR3 is 17 residues. Germline loops: CDR1 LNHNV, CDR2 YYDKDF (reference sequence). CDR3 in DNA: TGTGCCACCAGCAGCTTGGGACCCCTAAAACCATACAATGAGCAGTTCTTC. This encodes CATSSLGPLKPYNEQFF.

This clone has a single count. The V gene is TRBV7-7, the J gene TRBJ2-1, with 9 bases that match TRBD2. Trimming cost V 3 bases and J 5 bases; bases outside gene matches: 5. The CDR3 has 15 residues. Per germline, CDR1 SSHAT and CDR2 FNYEAQ (reference sequence). The CDR3 spells CASSLSSGENNEQFF. As DNA, the CDR3 is TGTGCCAGCAGCTTGTCTAGCGGGGAAAACAATGAGCAGTTCTTC. The full variable domain, completed using reference TRBV7-7 and TRBJ2-1, is GAGVSQSPRYKVTKRGQDVTLRCDPISSHATLYWYQQALGQGPEFLTYFNYEAQPDKSGLPSDRFSAERPEGSISTLTIQRTEQRDSAMYRCASSLSSGENNEQFFGPGTRLTVL.

The chain has TRBV27 and TRBJ2-1; D gene uncertain. The CDR3 length is 16 residues. The V and J ends lost 2 bases and 0 bases respectively, with 11 bases between them. CDR1 is MNHEY and CDR2 is SMNVEV in the germline V gene (reference sequence). The CDR3 sequence is CASSLDGFSSYNEQFF. The DNA of the CDR3 is TGTGCCAGCAGTTTAGATGGCTTCTCCTCCTACAATGAGCAGTTCTTC.

The rearrangement uses TRBV5-6 and TRBJ2-3; unclear D gene. Germline V gene data show CDR1 as SGHDT and CDR2 as YYEEEE. V dropped 2 bases and J dropped 4 bases, with 11 bases sitting between them. The CDR3 contains 14 residues. The CDR3 is CASSLPDDSDTQYF. The CDR3 bases are TGTGCCAGCAGCTTACCAGACGACTCAGATACGCAGTATTTT.

CDR3 protein: CASAPGETNTGELFF. CDR3 nucleotides: TGTGCCAGCGCGCCAGGGGAAACGAACACCGGGGAGCTGTTTTTT. V gene TRBV7-9 combines with J gene TRBJ2-2, with D tentatively TRBD1 (6 bases). The germline V and J ends were trimmed by 8 bases and 0 bases, with 13 bases remaining between them. There are 15 residues in the CDR3. Germline CDR1 and CDR2: SEHNR and FQNEAQ (reference sequence).

The CDR3 loop is CASSLNRYYEQYF. The CDR3 coding sequence is TGTGCCAGCAGTTTAAATAGGTACTACGAGCAGTACTTC. V and J are TRBV27 and TRBJ2-7, with no clear D. The CDR3 consists of 13 residues. V was pared by 2 bases and J by 3 bases, with 8 bases between. CDR1 MNHEY and CDR2 SMNVEV come from the germline V gene (reference sequence).

V usage is TRBV6-5 and J usage is TRBJ2-1, with D possibly matching TRBD1 (6 bases). The CDR3 consists of 16 residues. Looked up from germline, CDR1 is MNHEY and CDR2 is SVGAGI. V was cut by 0 bases and J by 7 bases, with 16 bases left in between. The chain's CDR3 is CASSYSNGYRGNEQFF. CDR3 nucleotides: TGTGCCAGCAGTTACTCTAACGGGTATAGGGGGAATGAGCAGTTCTTC.

The chain carries TRBV28 and TRBJ1-1; possibly TRBD1 for D (6 bases). Trimming shortened V by 6 bases and J by 4 bases, and 18 bases separated the two germline ends. CDR3 length: 15 residues. CDR1 and CDR2 from the germline V gene are MDHEN and SYDVKM. In nucleotides, the CDR3 is TGTGCCAGCAGACTTCTCGGGACAAGGGGCACTGAAGCTTTCTTT. Translating gives CASRLLGTRGTEAFF.

Turning to this clone: Other DNA sequences of this sample code for an identical CDR3. As DNA, the CDR3 is TGTGCCAGCAGCTCCAAGACCGGGGAGCTGTTTTTT. Protein sequence: CASSSKTGELFF. The gene calls are TRBV7-9 and TRBJ2-2; D gene ambiguous. V lost 4 bases and J lost 5, with 5 bases in between. Germline CDR1 reads SEHNR; CDR2 reads FQNEAQ (reference sequence). This CDR3 has 12 amino acids.

The genes are TRBV7-9 and TRBJ2-7; tentative D call: TRBD1 (6 bases). CDR3 length equals 14 residues. Trimming took off 5 bases at V and 5 bases at J, with 16 bases between the two ends. Germline V gene data show CDR1 as SEHNR and CDR2 as FQNEAQ (reference sequence). CDR3 region: CASSQTGLLHEQYF. CDR3 DNA: TGTGCCAGCAGCCAAACAGGGCTTTTACACGAGCAGTACTTC.

The CDR3 bases are TGTGCCAGCAGCGTAGGACTAGCGGGAGTGTCGGAAGAGACCCAGTACTTC. It yields the protein CASSVGLAGVSEETQYF. The V and J genes are TRBV9 and TRBJ2-5; 12 nucleotides match TRBD2. Trimming removed 0 bases from V and 3 bases from J; junction bases left unmatched: 6. The germline V gene encodes CDR1 SGDLS and CDR2 YYNGEE. CDR3 length equals 17 residues.

This sequence joins TRBV28 and TRBJ1-1, with D possibly being TRBD1 (6 bases). Trimming removed 6 bases from V and 4 bases from J, with 18 bases in between. This CDR3 region has 15 residues. Germline V CDR1 and CDR2: MDHEN, SYDVKM. DNA for the CDR3: TGTGCCAGCAGCCCCAACAGGGTTGATATCACTGAAGCTTTCTTT. This gives the protein CASSPNRVDITEAFF.